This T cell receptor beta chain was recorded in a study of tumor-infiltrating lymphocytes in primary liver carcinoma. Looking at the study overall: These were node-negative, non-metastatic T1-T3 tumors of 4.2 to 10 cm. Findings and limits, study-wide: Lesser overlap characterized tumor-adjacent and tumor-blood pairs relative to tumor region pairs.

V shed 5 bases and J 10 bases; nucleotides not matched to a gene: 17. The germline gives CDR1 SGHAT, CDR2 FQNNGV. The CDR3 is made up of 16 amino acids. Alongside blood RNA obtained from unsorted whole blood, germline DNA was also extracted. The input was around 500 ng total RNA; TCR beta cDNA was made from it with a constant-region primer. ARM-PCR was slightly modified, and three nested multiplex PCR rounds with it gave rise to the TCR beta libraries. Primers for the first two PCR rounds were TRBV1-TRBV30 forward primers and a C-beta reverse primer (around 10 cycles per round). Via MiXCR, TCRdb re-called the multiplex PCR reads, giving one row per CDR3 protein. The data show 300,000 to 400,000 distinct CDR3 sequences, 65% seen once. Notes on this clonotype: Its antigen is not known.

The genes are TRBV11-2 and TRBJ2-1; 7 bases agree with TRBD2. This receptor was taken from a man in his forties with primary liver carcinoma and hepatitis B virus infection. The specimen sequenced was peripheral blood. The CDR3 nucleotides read TGTGCCAGCAGCCCCCGAAGTAGCGGGCCCTACAGCGAGCAGTTCTTC. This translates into CASSPRSSGPYSEQFF.